This is a list of T cell receptor beta chains from one sample in a study of cytomegalovirus exposure and HLA in healthy donors. Sequencing used immunoSEQ multiplex PCR; TCRdb keeps in-frame clones, though not all of them. The sample includes 40,000 to 45,000 clones, 70% to 80% seen only once; the top ten take more than 1.2%. The sequenced material came from PBMCs. The receptors shown here come from a man younger than 40 in good health and CMV-seronegative. CDR3s include the opening cysteine and the closing phenylalanine or tryptophan. D genes are given only for firm matches. A clone size is listed for some rows: how often the clone was seen (once, few, many), or a class if it is expanded.

d_gene	abundance	v_gene	j_gene	len	CDR3nt	CDR3aa
TRBD1	once	TRBV19	TRBJ1-1	21	TGTGCCAGTAGTGGAATAAACCCCGGGACAGGGGTTCTTCATGGGAACACTGAAGCTTTCTTT	CASSGINPGTGVLHGNTEAFF
NA	NA	TRBV2	TRBJ2-1	14	TGTGCCAGCAGCCCCAGAGACTGGGACAATGAGCAGTTCTTC	CASSPRDWDNEQFF
TRBD1	NA	TRBV6-5	TRBJ1-1	15	TGTGCCAGCAGTTCGCGACAGGGAATGAACACTGAAGCTTTCTTT	CASSSRQGMNTEAFF
NA	NA	TRBV19	TRBJ2-2	16	TGTGCCAGTAGCCCGGGGTCCCGTGGGGAGCCCGGGGAGCTGTTTTTT	CASSPGSRGEPGELFF
NA	NA	TRBV7-9	TRBJ2-1	15	TGTGCCAGCAGCCCCCAAAGGGGGATCTACAATGAGCAGTTCTTC	CASSPQRGIYNEQFF
TRBD2	NA	TRBV4-2	TRBJ2-1	15	TGTGCCAGCAGCCAAGTTCTAGCGGGAGACAATGAGCAGTTCTTC	CASSQVLAGDNEQFF
NA	NA	TRBV19	TRBJ1-2	15	TGTGCCAGTAGTATAGTCCCGGGTACGGACTATGGCTACACCTTC	CASSIVPGTDYGYTF
NA	few	TRBV5-1	TRBJ2-2	12	TGCGCCAGCACCCAGAACACCGGGGAGCTGTTTTTT	CASTQNTGELFF
NA	NA	TRBV4-1	TRBJ1-1	13	TGCGCCAGCAGCCAGAGGGTGGAGACTGAAGCTTTCTTT	CASSQRVETEAFF
TRBD1	NA	TRBV6-5	TRBJ2-2	15	TGTGCCAGCAGTGGGACAGGGGGCGACACCGGGGAGCTGTTTTTT	CASSGTGGDTGELFF
NA	NA	TRBV4-1	TRBJ2-3	15	TGCGCCAGCAGCCCCGGGGTGACCGCTCTATTTACGCAGTATTTT	CASSPGVTALFTQYF
NA	NA	TRBV7-3	TRBJ2-1	15	TGTGCCAGCAGCTGGGACTCGAGCTCCTACAATGAGCAGTTCTTC	CASSWDSSSYNEQFF
TRBD1	NA	TRBV4-1	TRBJ1-3	17	TGCGCCAGCAGCCACTCGTCCCGGACAGGGTCTGGAAACACCATATATTTT	CASSHSSRTGSGNTIYF
TRBD2	NA	TRBV9	TRBJ2-5	15	TGTGCCAGCAGCGTAGGGACTAGCGGAGTAGAGACCCAGTACTTC	CASSVGTSGVETQYF
NA	few	TRBV5-4	TRBJ2-5	17	TGTGCCAGCAGCTCCCGGATGTGGGAGTTTATCCAAGAGACCCAGTACTTC	CASSSRMWEFIQETQYF
TRBD2	NA	TRBV5-1	TRBJ2-3	12	TGCGCCAGCGGGGCGGGAGGGGATACGCAGTATTTT	CASGAGGDTQYF
NA	NA	TRBV19	TRBJ2-2	17	TGTGCCAGTAGTAATGATGGAGGGGCAGGGGGCACCGGGGAGCTGTTTTTT	CASSNDGGAGGTGELFF
NA	NA	TRBV2	TRBJ1-2	14	TGTGCCAGTGAACGGGGATTAGCTAACTATGGCTACACCTTC	CASERGLANYGYTF
TRBD1	NA	TRBV28	TRBJ2-7	14	TGTGCCAGCAGTCTCGACAGGGATCTTGTCGAGCAGTACTTC	CASSLDRDLVEQYF
NA	few	TRBV14	TRBJ2-4	15	TGTGCCAGCAGCGACGGGTTCTTAGCCAAAAACATTCAGTACTTC	CASSDGFLAKNIQYF
TRBD1	NA	TRBV5-1	TRBJ2-5	14	TGCGCCAGCAGCTTGTGGGGACAGGGGGAGACCCAGTACTTC	CASSLWGQGETQYF
NA	NA	TRBV7-2	TRBJ1-6	13	TGTGCCAGCAGCCTTCACACCGATTCACCCCTCCACTTT	CASSLHTDSPLHF
NA	few	TRBV7-2	TRBJ1-4	14	TGTGCCAGCAGCTTAGGGACAGCTAATGAAAAACTGTTTTTT	CASSLGTANEKLFF
TRBD1	few	TRBV10-1	TRBJ2-3	14	TGCGCCAGCACACCGGGACAGGGCGCGGATACGCAGTATTTT	CASTPGQGADTQYF
NA	NA	TRBV11-2	TRBJ1-2	15	TGTGCCAGCAGCTTAGGGCCAGGGAAAAACTATGGCTACACCTTC	CASSLGPGKNYGYTF
NA	medium-sized	TRBV5-4	TRBJ1-5	14	TGTGCCAGCAGCTTAGGGGGGGGCAATCAGCCCCAGCATTTT	CASSLGGGNQPQHF
TRBD1	NA	TRBV4-3	TRBJ2-3	15	TGCGCCAGCAGCCGTCGACAGGGGGACACAGATACGCAGTATTTT	CASSRRQGDTDTQYF